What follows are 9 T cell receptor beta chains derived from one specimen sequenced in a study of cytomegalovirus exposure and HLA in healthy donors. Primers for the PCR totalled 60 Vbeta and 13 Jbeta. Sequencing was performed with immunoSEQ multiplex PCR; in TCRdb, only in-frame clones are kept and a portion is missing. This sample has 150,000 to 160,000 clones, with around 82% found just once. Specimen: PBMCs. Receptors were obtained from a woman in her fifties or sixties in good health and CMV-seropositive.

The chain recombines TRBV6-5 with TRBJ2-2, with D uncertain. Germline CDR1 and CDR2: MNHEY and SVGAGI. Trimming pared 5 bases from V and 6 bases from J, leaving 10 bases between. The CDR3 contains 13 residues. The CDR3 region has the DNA TGTGCCAGCAGTCCTAATCTGGCCGGGGAGCTGTTTTTT. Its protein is CASSPNLAGELFF.

The CDR3 DNA follows: TGCGCCAGCAGCTCATACGGGACAACGAACACTGAAGCTTTCTTT. It encodes CASSSYGTTNTEAFF. The genes are TRBV5-1 and TRBJ1-1; a possible D gene is TRBD1 (6 bases). The CDR3 consists of 15 residues. The V gene lost 3 bases and the J gene lost 1 base, with 13 bases spanning the gap. Germline V CDR1 and CDR2: SGHRS, YFSETQ. The complete variable domain, with remaining parts taken from reference TRBV5-1 and TRBJ1-1, reads KAGVTQTPRYLIKTRGQQVTLSCSPISGHRSVSWYQQTPGQGLQFLFEYFSETQRNKGNFPGRFSGRQFSNSRSEMNVSTLELGDSALYLCASSSYGTTNTEAFFGQGTRLTVV.

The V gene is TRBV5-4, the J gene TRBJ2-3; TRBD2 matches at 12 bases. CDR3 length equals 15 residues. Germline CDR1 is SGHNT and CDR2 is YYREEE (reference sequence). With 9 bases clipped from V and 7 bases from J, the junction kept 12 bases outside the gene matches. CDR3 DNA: TGTGCCACCGTAGCTAGCGGGGGGGCCGTTCATACGCAGTATTTT. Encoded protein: CATVASGGAVHTQYF.

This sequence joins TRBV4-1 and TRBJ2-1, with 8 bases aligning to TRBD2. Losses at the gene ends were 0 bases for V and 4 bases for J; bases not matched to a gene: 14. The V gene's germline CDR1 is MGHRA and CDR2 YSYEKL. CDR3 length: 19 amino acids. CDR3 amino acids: CASSQEGLAGDAFYNEQFF. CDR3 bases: TGCGCCAGCAGCCAAGAGGGGCTAGCGGGCGACGCGTTTTACAATGAGCAGTTCTTC.

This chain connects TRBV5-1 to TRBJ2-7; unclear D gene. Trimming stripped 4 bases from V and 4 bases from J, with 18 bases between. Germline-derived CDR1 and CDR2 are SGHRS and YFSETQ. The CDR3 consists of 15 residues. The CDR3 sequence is CASSPARPYAYEQYF. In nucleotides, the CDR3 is TGCGCCAGCAGCCCCGCGAGGCCCTACGCTTACGAGCAGTACTTC.

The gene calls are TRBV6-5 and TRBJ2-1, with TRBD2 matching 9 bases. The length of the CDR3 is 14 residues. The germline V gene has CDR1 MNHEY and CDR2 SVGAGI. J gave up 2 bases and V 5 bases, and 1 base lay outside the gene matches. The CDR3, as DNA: TGTGCCAGCAGTCGCGGGGGGGCCTACAATGAGCAGTTCTTC. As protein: CASSRGGAYNEQFF.

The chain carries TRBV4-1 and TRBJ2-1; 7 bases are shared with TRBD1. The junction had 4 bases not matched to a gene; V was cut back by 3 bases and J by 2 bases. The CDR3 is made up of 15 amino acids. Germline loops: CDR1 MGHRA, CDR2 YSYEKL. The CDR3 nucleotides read TGCGCCAGCAGCCATGGGGACAGTACCTACAATGAGCAGTTCTTC. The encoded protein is CASSHGDSTYNEQFF.

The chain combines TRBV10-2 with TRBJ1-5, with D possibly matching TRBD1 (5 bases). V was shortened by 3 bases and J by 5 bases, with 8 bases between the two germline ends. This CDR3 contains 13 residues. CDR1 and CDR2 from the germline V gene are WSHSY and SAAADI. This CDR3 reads CASSDRDYQPQHF. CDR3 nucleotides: TGCGCCAGCAGTGACAGGGACTATCAGCCCCAGCATTTT.

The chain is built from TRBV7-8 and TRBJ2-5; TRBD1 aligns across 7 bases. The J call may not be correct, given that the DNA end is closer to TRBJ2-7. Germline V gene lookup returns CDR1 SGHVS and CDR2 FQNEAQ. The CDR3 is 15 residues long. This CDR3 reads CASSLGGTVSYEQYF. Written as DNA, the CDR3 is TGTGCCAGCAGCTTAGGAGGGACAGTATCCTACGAGCAGTACTTC.